Below, 23 T cell receptor beta chains from the same sample are listed, as sequenced in a study of CD8+ T cells in alopecia areata. Following extraction, RNA underwent reverse transcription to cDNA, which served as the sequencing template. Generated by immunoSEQ multiplex PCR, the TCRdb table keeps only in-frame clones and is missing some. The data show under 150,000 clones, with around 62% seen just once and 36% held by the top ten. The sequenced sample was CD8+ T cells sorted from blood. The receptors originated from a human donor in good health.

As to this clone: The missing conserved phenylalanine or tryptophan at the end of this CDR3 makes a read error likely. This chain joins TRBV7-6 and TRBJ2-3, with 8 bases identical to TRBD2. The CDR3 totals 16 residues. Germline loops: CDR1 SGHVS, CDR2 FNYEAQ. V gave up 5 bases and J gave up 4 bases; unmatched junction bases: 11. CDR3 in amino acids: CASSLASGSSADTQYL. In DNA, the CDR3 is TGTGCCAGCAGCCTGGCGAGCGGGAGTAGTGCAGATACGCAGTATCTT.

The chain carries TRBV2 and TRBJ2-3, with 9 bases fitting TRBD2. The germline V gene encodes CDR1 SNHLY and CDR2 FYNNEI. Unmatched junction bases numbered 1, after V lost 7 bases and J lost 5 bases. CDR3 length: 12 residues. For the CDR3, the DNA is TGTGCCAGCAAACTAGCGGGAGATACGCAGTATTTT. Protein sequence: CASKLAGDTQYF.

The rearrangement joins TRBV27 to TRBJ2-1, with no clear D. V shed 5 bases and J shed 4 bases, with 15 bases lying between them. Germline CDR1 is MNHEY and CDR2 is SMNVEV (reference sequence). The CDR3 loop spans 15 amino acids. The CDR3 region is CASSPLISAYNEQFF. In nucleotides, the CDR3 is TGTGCCAGCAGTCCCCTTATTTCAGCTTACAATGAGCAGTTCTTC.

V usage is TRBV19 and J usage is TRBJ1-1; D uncertain. The CDR3 loop spans 13 amino acids. With 5 bases removed from V and 3 bases from J, the gap between germline ends came to 10 bases. Germline V gene lookup returns CDR1 LNHDA and CDR2 SQIVND (reference sequence). The CDR3 loop reads CASSLGEDTEAFF. DNA of the CDR3: TGTGCCAGTAGTCTCGGGGAGGACACTGAAGCTTTCTTT.

V and J are TRBV9 and TRBJ2-3, with 7 positions matching TRBD2. V trimming: 4 bases; J trimming: 8 bases; junction bases outside the gene matches: 4. This CDR3 comprises 12 residues. The germline gives CDR1 SGDLS, CDR2 YYNGEE. The CDR3, as DNA: TGTGCCAGCAGCCCCACGGGGGGTACGCAGTATTTT. This sequence encodes CASSPTGGTQYF.

The chain employs TRBV30 and TRBJ1-2; D is unclear. Germline lookup yields CDR1 GTSNPN and CDR2 SVGIG (reference sequence). CDR3 length: 12 residues. The V end was cut by 1 base, the J end by 1 base, with 4 bases between. Here the CDR3 DNA reads TGTGCCTGGAGTGCGGGTAACTATGGCTACACCTTC. Its protein is CAWSAGNYGYTF.

The chain links TRBV13 to TRBJ2-7; a weak D match, TRBD1 (6 bases). This CDR3 region has 13 residues. Per the germline V gene, CDR1 is PRHDT and CDR2 is FYEKMQ (reference sequence). The V and J ends lost 1 base and 7 bases respectively, with 11 bases between them. The DNA of the CDR3 is TGTGCCAGCAGCTTAGCGGGACAAGATGAGCAGTACTTC. It specifies CASSLAGQDEQYF.

The J gene is TRBJ2-7, the V gene TRBV25-1; D is unresolved. V dropped 3 bases and J dropped 5 bases, with 20 bases sitting between them. The CDR3 has 16 amino acids. CDR1 is MGHDK and CDR2 is SYGVNS in the germline V gene. CDR3 sequence (DNA): TGTGCCAGCAGTGACCCTTATTCCCCTCCTTCCCACGAGCAGTACTTC. Amino acid sequence: CASSDPYSPPSHEQYF.

This chain joins TRBV30 and TRBJ2-7; D is perhaps TRBD1 (6 bases). This CDR3 spans 12 amino acids. Germline CDR1 is GTSNPN and CDR2 is SVGIG (reference sequence). V was pared by 8 bases and J by 2 bases, with 13 bases between. CDR3 loop: CAGRDNTYEQYF. The CDR3 nucleotides are TGTGCCGGACGGGACAACACCTACGAGCAGTACTTC.

This clone was seen only a few times. The rearrangement links TRBV29-1 to TRBJ2-5; tentative D call: TRBD2 (6 bases). V was cut by 7 bases and J by 5 bases, with 14 bases left in between. CDR3 length equals 12 residues. Germline CDR1 and CDR2: SQVTM and ANQGSEA. CDR3 sequence reads: CSGQGGWETQYF. CDR3 sequence (DNA): TGCAGCGGGCAAGGAGGGTGGGAGACCCAGTACTTC.

The chain carries TRBV7-2 and TRBJ2-5; D might be TRBD1 (6 bases). Trimming took 4 bases from V and 0 from J, leaving 12 bases between them. Germline assignment: CDR1 SGHTA and CDR2 FQGNSA. The CDR3 length is 15 residues. CDR3 in DNA: TGTGCCAGCAGCTCCTTGGACAGAGACCAAGAGACCCAGTACTTC. This translates into CASSSLDRDQETQYF. The entire variable domain, with the rest obtained from reference TRBV7-2 and TRBJ2-5, is as follows: GAGVSQSPSNKVTEKGKDVELRCDPISGHTALYWYRQSLGQGLEFLIYFQGNSAPDKSGLPSDRFSAERTGGSVSTLTIQRTQQEDSAVYLCASSSLDRDQETQYFGPGTRLLVL.

The chain links TRBV29-1 to TRBJ2-1, with D perhaps TRBD2 (5 bases). This CDR3 is 16 amino acids long. V was cut by 5 bases and J by 4 bases, with 21 bases left in between. Germline assignment: CDR1 SQVTM and CDR2 ANQGSEA. DNA of the CDR3: TGCAGCGTTCCCTGCGCGGTGGGAGTTCCGTACAATGAGCAGTTCTTC. Residues: CSVPCAVGVPYNEQFF.

The rearrangement joins TRBV5-6 to TRBJ2-7; D gene unclear. The V end lost 1 base, the J end lost 2 bases, and 4 bases lay between the germline ends. Germline assignment: CDR1 SGHDT and CDR2 YYEEEE. There are 12 residues in the CDR3. This CDR3 reads CASSLRPYEQYF. CDR3 coding DNA: TGTGCCAGCAGCTTGCGCCCCTACGAGCAGTACTTC. The variable domain in full, completed from reference TRBV5-6 and TRBJ2-7, reads DAGVTQSPTHLIKTRGQQVTLRCSPKSGHDTVSWYQQALGQGPQFIFQYYEEEERQRGNFPDRFSGHQFPNYSSELNVNALLLGDSALYLCASSLRPYEQYFGPGTRLTVT.

The rearrangement links TRBV4-1 to TRBJ2-4; D is undetermined. The CDR3 totals 15 residues. Between the trimmed V and J ends, which lost 0 bases and 0 bases, there was a span of 6 bases. Germline V gives CDR1 MGHRA, CDR2 YSYEKL. DNA for the CDR3: TGCGCCAGCAGCCAAGACCAGCTAGCCAAAAACATTCAGTACTTC. This sequence encodes CASSQDQLAKNIQYF.

The V and J genes are TRBV7-9 and TRBJ2-1; the match to TRBD1 covers 12 bases. Trimming at V came to 5 bases and at J to 7 bases, leaving 6 bases not matched to a gene. The CDR3 has 15 residues. The germline gives CDR1 SEHNR, CDR2 FQNEAQ (reference sequence). CDR3 sequence reads: CASSHRDRGQNEQFF. The CDR3 coding sequence is TGTGCCAGCAGCCACCGGGACAGGGGGCAAAATGAGCAGTTCTTC.

This clone was counted between two and nine times. J is TRBJ2-1 and V is TRBV19; D gene uncertain. The CDR3 extends over 12 amino acids. Germline CDR1 is LNHDA and CDR2 is SQIVND (reference sequence). Trimming removed 7 bases at V and 4 bases at J, with 8 bases between. This chain's CDR3 is CASTTGYNEQFF. The CDR3 coding sequence is TGTGCCAGTACGACGGGTTACAATGAGCAGTTCTTC.

The rearrangement joins TRBV4-1 to TRBJ2-2; no reliable D call. The CDR3 totals 12 residues. With 1 base removed from V and 5 bases from J, the gap between germline ends came to 2 bases. Germline values: CDR1 MGHRA, CDR2 YSYEKL. The CDR3 DNA sequence: TGCGCCAGCAGCCAAGGGACCGGGGAGCTGTTTTTT. The encoded protein is CASSQGTGELFF.

The chain combines TRBV13 with TRBJ1-2, with D uncertain. Germline loops: CDR1 PRHDT, CDR2 FYEKMQ (reference sequence). The ends were cut back, 7 bases at V and 12 bases at J, with 24 bases in the middle. The CDR3 is 14 amino acids. The CDR3 spells CASNLADGRTKNTF. CDR3 nucleotides: TGTGCCAGCAACCTTGCCGATGGCAGAACAAAGAACACCTTC.

This clone occurred a few times. The J gene is TRBJ2-3, the V gene TRBV2; D gene uncertain. CDR1 is SNHLY and CDR2 is FYNNEI in the germline V gene. CDR3 length: 11 amino acids. The ends were cut back, 3 bases at V and 11 bases at J, with 9 bases in the middle. The CDR3 DNA follows: TGTGCCAGCAGTGACACCCAGAGGCAGTATTTT. Translated: CASSDTQRQYF.

The chain carries TRBV5-6 and TRBJ1-1; 8 bases are shared with TRBD1. This CDR3 is 17 amino acids long. After removal of 4 bases from V and 1 base from J, the junction contained 12 bases not matched to a gene. Per the germline V gene, CDR1 is SGHDT and CDR2 is YYEEEE. The chain's CDR3 is CASSNGDRWTWNTEAFF. In nucleotides, the CDR3 is TGTGCCAGCAGCAACGGGGACAGGTGGACCTGGAACACTGAAGCTTTCTTT. Full variable domain (outside the CDR3, taken from reference TRBV5-6 and TRBJ1-1): DAGVTQSPTHLIKTRGQQVTLRCSPKSGHDTVSWYQQALGQGPQFIFQYYEEEERQRGNFPDRFSGHQFPNYSSELNVNALLLGDSALYLCASSNGDRWTWNTEAFFGQGTRLTVV.

This chain connects TRBV5-4 to TRBJ1-1, with D hard to call. Trimming took off 3 bases at V and 1 base at J, with 7 bases between the two ends. The CDR3 length is 13 residues. Germline CDR1 SGHNT, CDR2 YYREEE (reference sequence). The CDR3 protein is CASSWAPNTEAFF. The CDR3 DNA is TGTGCCAGCAGCTGGGCCCCGAACACTGAAGCTTTCTTT.

This chain connects TRBV13 to TRBJ2-1; no reliable D call. Germline-derived CDR1 and CDR2 are PRHDT and FYEKMQ (reference sequence). V lost 3 bases to trimming and J lost 2 bases, with 8 bases between them. The CDR3 loop spans 14 amino acids. The CDR3 nucleotides read TGTGCCAGCAGCTTCCGGGCGGCCTACAATGAGCAGTTCTTC. Amino acid sequence: CASSFRAAYNEQFF. The full variable domain, completed using reference TRBV13 and TRBJ2-1, is AAGVIQSPRHLIKEKRETATLKCYPIPRHDTVYWYQQGPGQDPQFLISFYEKMQSDKGSIPDRFSAQQFSDYHSELNMSSLELGDSALYFCASSFRAAYNEQFFGPGTRLTVL.

The chain links TRBV7-9 to TRBJ2-4; TRBD1 matches at 9 bases. The trim removed 4 bases at V and 0 bases at J, leaving 7 bases unmatched. This CDR3 region has 17 residues. Germline loops: CDR1 SEHNR, CDR2 FQNEAQ (reference sequence). CDR3 loop: CASSSSDRGLAKNIQYF. In DNA form, the CDR3 reads TGTGCCAGCAGCTCTTCGGACAGGGGACTAGCCAAAAACATTCAGTACTTC.